One sample yielded the 23 T cell receptor beta chains listed below, sequenced in a study of blood T cell repertoires in COVID-19. Libraries were prepared by immunoSEQ multiplex PCR; TCRdb keeps only in-frame clonotypes and omits some of them. There are roughly 330,000 clones in the sample; roughly 86% occur only once, and approximately 5.3% lies in the top ten. Input material: PBMCs or T cells enriched from blood (not recorded which). These receptors came from a woman in her thirties who had recovered from COVID-19.

V usage is TRBV2 and J usage is TRBJ2-7; D is uncertain. The ends were cut back, 7 bases at V and 3 bases at J, with 7 bases in the middle. The CDR3 is 11 amino acids. Germline lookup yields CDR1 SNHLY and CDR2 FYNNEI. Here the CDR3 DNA reads TGTGCCAGCATGGAGAACTACGAGCAGTACTTC. This codes for CASMENYEQYF.

This clone was recorded once. This chain uses TRBV28 with TRBJ2-7; TRBD1 agrees at 8 bases. Looked up from germline, CDR1 is MDHEN and CDR2 is SYDVKM. Trimming at V came to 1 base and at J to 1 base, leaving 3 bases not matched to a gene. The CDR3 covers 15 residues. CDR3 sequence (DNA): TGTGCCAGCAGTTTATTGCAGGGGGCATCCTACGAGCAGTACTTC. Amino acids: CASSLLQGASYEQYF. The variable domain in full, with the rest retrieved from reference TRBV28 and TRBJ2-7, is DVKVTQSSRYLVKRTGEKVFLECVQDMDHENMFWYRQDPGLGLRLIYFSYDVKMKEKGDIPEGYSVSREKKERFSLILESASTNQTSMYLCASSLLQGASYEQYFGPGTRLTVT.

The J gene is TRBJ2-7, the V gene TRBV7-9, with D perhaps matching TRBD1 (6 bases). Trimming cost V 7 bases and J 1 base, with 17 bases left between them. The CDR3 loop spans 15 amino acids. Per the germline V gene, CDR1 is SEHNR and CDR2 is FQNEAQ (reference sequence). CDR3 nucleotide sequence: TGTGCCAGCACCCCGCAGGGGACGGGTTCCTACGAGCAGTACTTC. Residues: CASTPQGTGSYEQYF. The full variable domain, completed using reference TRBV7-9 and TRBJ2-7, is DTGVSQNPRHKITKRGQNVTFRCDPISEHNRLYWYRQTLGQGPEFLTYFQNEAQLEKSRLLSDRFSAERPKGSFSTLEIQRTEQGDSAMYLCASTPQGTGSYEQYFGPGTRLTVT.

The chain uses TRBV7-2 and TRBJ1-2, with D possibly matching TRBD1 (5 bases). Trimming cost V 2 bases and J 8 bases, with 15 bases left between them. The CDR3 is 14 residues long. Germline loops: CDR1 SGHTA, CDR2 FQGNSA. The CDR3 DNA reads TGTGCCAGCAGCTTACTCGGGGGGATAGGGGGCTACACCTTC. This sequence encodes CASSLLGGIGGYTF. The whole variable domain, filled in from reference TRBV7-2 and TRBJ1-2, reads GAGVSQSPSNKVTEKGKDVELRCDPISGHTALYWYRQSLGQGLEFLIYFQGNSAPDKSGLPSDRFSAERTGGSVSTLTIQRTQQEDSAVYLCASSLLGGIGGYTFGSGTRLTVV.

The genes are TRBV12-3 or TRBV12-4 and TRBJ2-1; tentative D call: TRBD2 (6 bases). V was pared by 3 bases and J by 13 bases, with 10 bases between. The CDR3 runs 11 residues. CDR3 DNA: TGTGCCAGCAGTTTTGTGGGACTCCAGTTCTTC. Residues: CASSFVGLQFF.

This sequence joins TRBV5-4 and TRBJ2-5; TRBD2 aligns across 7 bases. CDR1 and CDR2 from the germline V gene are SGHNT and YYREEE (reference sequence). The junction had 13 bases not matched to a gene; V was cut back by 0 bases and J by 5 bases. The CDR3 is 17 amino acids. CDR3 in DNA: TGTGCCAGCAGCTTGGGGGGGGGACCGTCTGGTTGGGAGACCCAGTACTTC. Translation: CASSLGGGPSGWETQYF.

The rearrangement joins TRBV9 to TRBJ2-2; possibly TRBD2 for D (5 bases). The CDR3 covers 14 residues. Germline CDR1 and CDR2: SGDLS and YYNGEE. Trimming cost V 0 bases and J 7 bases, with 10 bases left between them. The CDR3 sequence: CASSVATAGGELFF. The CDR3 bases are TGTGCCAGCAGCGTAGCGACGGCGGGCGGGGAGCTGTTTTTT.

This clone has more than one count but fewer than ten. The V call is TRBV7-8, the J call TRBJ1-1; D remains ambiguous. The CDR3 is made up of 17 amino acids. Germline CDR1 and CDR2: SGHVS and FQNEAQ. Trimming cost V 0 bases and J 3 bases, with 17 bases left between them. CDR3: CASSLAQRILVYTEAFF. CDR3 nucleotide sequence: TGTGCCAGCAGCTTAGCTCAGCGGATTTTGGTGTACACTGAAGCTTTCTTT.

The chain joins TRBV25-1 to TRBJ2-3; 8 bases match TRBD1. The CDR3 spans 13 residues. Germline trimming cut 6 bases from V and 4 bases from J; bases unmatched to any gene: 3. Germline CDR1 MGHDK, CDR2 SYGVNS. CDR3 amino acids: CASSRGQSDTQYF. The CDR3 coding sequence is TGTGCCAGCAGCAGGGGGCAATCAGATACGCAGTATTTT.

V is TRBV30 and J is TRBJ2-2, with D possibly matching TRBD2 (7 bases). Germline CDR1 is GTSNPN and CDR2 is SVGIG (reference sequence). V was trimmed by 3 bases and J by 4 bases, leaving 12 bases between them. The CDR3 spans 14 residues. The CDR3 sequence: CAWRRGPRTGELFF. For the CDR3, the DNA is TGTGCCTGGAGGCGGGGGCCCCGCACCGGGGAGCTGTTTTTT.

This sequence joins TRBV19 and TRBJ2-7; the match to TRBD2 covers 8 bases. This CDR3 spans 16 amino acids. The germline V gene has CDR1 LNHDA and CDR2 SQIVND (reference sequence). V lost 0 bases to trimming and J lost 2 bases; unmatched junction nucleotides: 6. This chain's CDR3 is CASSIDRFGGAYEQYF. In nucleotides, the CDR3 is TGTGCCAGTAGTATAGATCGCTTCGGGGGGGCCTACGAGCAGTACTTC. Complete variable domain (other parts from reference TRBV19 and TRBJ2-7): DGGITQSPKYLFRKEGQNVTLSCEQNLNHDAMYWYRQDPGQGLRLIYYSQIVNDFQKGDIAEGYSVSREKKESFPLTVTSAQKNPTAFYLCASSIDRFGGAYEQYFGPGTRLTVT.

This chain joins TRBV5-1 and TRBJ2-1; the D is unclear. In germline, CDR1 is SGHRS, CDR2 YFSETQ. The CDR3 is 13 amino acids. The V end was cut by 3 bases, the J end by 8 bases, with 12 bases between. CDR3 coding DNA: TGCGCCAGCAGCTCCAGGTCCTTGGATGAGCAGTTCTTC. It is translated as CASSSRSLDEQFF. Variable domain in full (rest from reference TRBV5-1 and TRBJ2-1): KAGVTQTPRYLIKTRGQQVTLSCSPISGHRSVSWYQQTPGQGLQFLFEYFSETQRNKGNFPGRFSGRQFSNSRSEMNVSTLELGDSALYLCASSSRSLDEQFFGPGTRLTVL.

This clone has just one count. The chain is built from TRBV29-1 and TRBJ1-2, with TRBD1 matching over 9 bases. This CDR3 has 11 residues. The germline V gene has CDR1 SQVTM and CDR2 ANQGSEA. V was pared by 7 bases and J by 8 bases, with 5 bases of the junction left unmatched. Here the CDR3 DNA reads TGCAGCGCTGCTGGGACAGGGGGCTACACCTTC. Protein sequence: CSAAGTGGYTF.

The chain links TRBV5-6 to TRBJ2-7; D is perhaps TRBD2 (7 bases). Germline-derived CDR1 and CDR2 are SGHDT and YYEEEE. This CDR3 has 15 amino acids. The V and J ends lost 1 base and 4 bases respectively, with 15 bases between them. CDR3 amino acids: CASSLSAGAKYEQYF. The CDR3 DNA reads TGTGCCAGCAGCTTGAGTGCGGGGGCGAAATACGAGCAGTACTTC.

This sequence joins TRBV7-9 and TRBJ1-1; D possibly corresponds to TRBD1 (5 bases). Between the trimmed V and J ends, which lost 5 bases and 4 bases, there was a span of 20 bases. The CDR3 is 16 amino acids. The germline gives CDR1 SEHNR, CDR2 FQNEAQ (reference sequence). CDR3 DNA: TGTGCCAGCAGCGCCCCGACAGCGAACCCCTCCACTGAAGCTTTCTTT. Translating gives CASSAPTANPSTEAFF.

The rearrangement uses TRBV6-5 and TRBJ1-2; 11 bases agree with TRBD1. J gave up 8 bases and V 7 bases, and 6 bases lay outside the gene matches. Per the germline V gene, CDR1 is MNHEY and CDR2 is SVGAGI. The CDR3 loop spans 13 amino acids. The CDR3 sequence is CASNPDRGQGYTF. CDR3 nucleotides: TGTGCCAGCAACCCGGACAGGGGGCAGGGCTACACCTTC.

J is TRBJ2-2 and V is TRBV19; D gene uncertain. The V end was cut by 3 bases, the J end by 3 bases, with 11 bases between. Looked up from germline, CDR1 is LNHDA and CDR2 is SQIVND (reference sequence). The CDR3 is made up of 15 amino acids. Written as DNA, the CDR3 is TGTGCCAGTAGTATGTTAGAGCAAGACACCGGGGAGCTGTTTTTT. Translated: CASSMLEQDTGELFF.

The chain employs TRBV5-1 and TRBJ1-2, with a possible D match to TRBD1 (6 bases). Looked up from germline, CDR1 is SGHRS and CDR2 is YFSETQ. With 0 bases removed from V and 0 bases from J, the gap between germline ends came to 24 bases. The CDR3 is 20 amino acids. The CDR3 nucleotides are TGCGCCAGCAGCTTGGCCAGGGACAAGCGCTACCTAGGAACTAACTATGGCTACACCTTC. Residues: CASSLARDKRYLGTNYGYTF. Full variable domain (outside the CDR3, taken from reference TRBV5-1 and TRBJ1-2): KAGVTQTPRYLIKTRGQQVTLSCSPISGHRSVSWYQQTPGQGLQFLFEYFSETQRNKGNFPGRFSGRQFSNSRSEMNVSTLELGDSALYLCASSLARDKRYLGTNYGYTFGSGTRLTVV.

The genes are TRBV2 and TRBJ2-5; D remains unclear. The V end was cut by 4 bases, the J end by 0 bases, with 3 bases between. CDR3 length: 12 amino acids. Germline V gene sequence: CDR1 SNHLY, CDR2 FYNNEI. The CDR3 DNA sequence: TGTGCCAGCAGTGCATACCAAGAGACCCAGTACTTC. Protein product: CASSAYQETQYF.

The table lists this clone with a few counts. V gene TRBV6-5 combines with J gene TRBJ2-3; TRBD2 aligns across 13 bases. V was pared by 7 bases and J by 2 bases, with 3 bases of the junction left unmatched. The CDR3 extends over 15 amino acids. Germline lookup yields CDR1 MNHEY and CDR2 SVGAGI. CDR3 bases: TGTGCCAGCATGGGACTAGCGGGGTTCACAGATACGCAGTATTTT. Translation: CASMGLAGFTDTQYF.

CDR3 region: CASSLVTGDYGYTF. In DNA, the CDR3 is TGCGCCAGCAGCTTGGTCACAGGGGACTATGGCTACACCTTC. The chain recombines TRBV5-1 with TRBJ1-2; 7 bases are shared with TRBD1. Trimming took 0 bases from V and 3 from J; bases not matched to a gene: 2. Per the germline V gene, CDR1 is SGHRS and CDR2 is YFSETQ. CDR3 length: 14 amino acids.

The V call is TRBV10-1, the J call TRBJ2-1; unclear D gene. This CDR3 is built from 13 residues. The germline gives CDR1 WNHNN, CDR2 SYGVQD (reference sequence). Trimming pared 5 bases from V and 4 bases from J, leaving 9 bases between. The CDR3 region has the DNA TGCGCCAGCAGTCTCTCCGGGTACAATGAGCAGTTCTTC. Protein sequence: CASSLSGYNEQFF.

This chain connects TRBV3-1 (or the pseudogene TRBV3-2) to TRBJ2-7; 10 nucleotides align to TRBD2. Germline loops: CDR1 LGHDT, CDR2 YNNKEL (reference sequence). Trimming removed 6 bases from V and 3 bases from J; junction bases left unmatched: 8. The CDR3 extends over 15 amino acids. The CDR3 nucleotides read TGTGCCAGCAGAAAGGGCCTAGCGGGGGTCTACGAGCAGTACTTC. This encodes CASRKGLAGVYEQYF.